This TCR beta chain is drawn from a study of T and B cells in COVID-19 patients (dated by TCRdb to 2020 to 2021). Turning to the overall study: In this study, adaptive immunity was profiled in COVID-19 patients who either had active infection or had recovered, using TRB and IGH repertoire sequencing of peripheral blood. As many as 9 follow-up blood samples were collected from each patient, and in some individuals these samples spanned different disease stages. Critical illness requiring mechanical ventilation or ECMO was present in about 55% of the 20 patients in the active-infection cohort. Over 8.3 million TCR sequences were analysed from a TCR and BCR sequence repository that comprised a few dozen patients and some 70 time points. Of the approximately 22 patients in the active-infection cohort, around 17 had comorbidities associated with unfavorable COVID-19 outcome. Median age was around 30 years in the recovered cohort versus approximately 63 years in the active-infection cohort. A recovered cohort included over 15 patients who provided 20 to 25 samples, and most of these patients had mild to moderate COVID-19 treated on an outpatient basis. Because samples were available both during active disease and after recovery, a couple of patients were counted in both the recovered and the active cohorts. An age-matched reference group of 35 to 45 healthy donors negative for COVID-19 antibodies served as the comparison for repertoire analyses. General findings and caveats noted by the study authors: Few blood samples were available from mildly ill patients while symptoms were present or from severe cases at early time points. Specific T cell subsets (CD4+/Treg/CD8+) and sorted SARS-CoV-2-responsive or tetramer+ T cells had not yet been sequenced, and these experiments were ongoing. Prospective validation of the reported TCR clusters was stated to be required before clinical use. A total of roughly 2,300 TCR clusters were exclusive to the recovered cohort, and 31 of those clusters were low-pGen clusters. During active COVID-19 the TRB repertoires were highly clonal, but at recovery diversity and richness rose above the levels seen in healthy donors. The cohort was considered too small to assess HLA contributions to COVID-19 susceptibility or severity. TRBV/TRBJ gene usage was reported as strongly skewed in patients with COVID-19.

From the cysteine up to the phenylalanine, the CDR3 has a length of 14 residues. Just the 42-base CDR3 DNA is kept, in frame starting at base 1. The junction carries 9 bases between V and J, which are trimmed by 6 bases and 0 bases respectively. Sequencing relied on an Illumina MiSeq. Multiplex PCR with BIOMED2 TRB-A/B primer pools was used to amplify the TRB rearrangements. Illumina-compatible adapters and 7-nucleotide sample barcodes were attached to the amplicons in two consecutive PCRs. Phusion HS II polymerase was used for all library PCRs. Amplicons were purified from gel with the NucleoSpin Gel and PCR Clean-up kit, quantified on Qubit, and pooled at 4 to 4.5 nM. Before Illumina next-generation sequencing, the quality of the amplicon pool was assessed on an Agilent 2100 Bioanalyzer. Regarding the original processing steps: TRB rearrangements were annotated with MiXCR 3.0.8 using the default MiXCR reference library. Non-productive reads and sequences with fewer than 2 reads were removed, and every unique CDR3 nucleotide sequence was treated as one clone. R 3.5.1 was used to calculate clonality, diversity, richness and V-J gene usage. TCR clustering by CDR3 similarity used GLIPH2, with generation probabilities calculated by OLGA. GLIPH2 clusters were kept only when the clusters contained at least four unique TCR clonotypes present in at least three individuals. The raw public reads went through TCRdb reprocessing: fastp at Q25, MiXCR clone calling, in-frame beta chains kept. Each record represents a unique CDR3 protein, reported with the most common genes and DNA among its rows. For this entry, the V and J calls and clone size follow TCRdb and not the study's own pipeline. The sample table shows 13,000 to 15,000 distinct CDR3 sequences, and roughly 27% are seen once. Approximately 7% of the sample is taken by the ten largest.

This clonotype has at least ten counts. The clone's antigen remains unknown. Base qualities were left out, and no much larger clone turns up one base away. TRB repertoires were amplified using roughly 250-500 ng of genomic DNA isolated from blood. This receptor was obtained from a human donor who had recovered from COVID-19. Recombination linked TRBV12-3 or TRBV12-4 to TRBJ2-1; there is no confident call for the D gene. Input material: blood. The DNA sequence reads TGTGCCAGCAGCGCGGTAAGCTCCTACAATGAGCAGTTCTTC. This translates into CASSAVSSYNEQFF.